A single sample gave rise to the 6 T cell receptor beta chains below, sequenced in a study of blood T cell repertoires in COVID-19. The assay was immunoSEQ multiplex PCR, and TCRdb's table has in-frame clones only and misses some. The table lists 240,000 or so clones, 88% of them singletons. The sequencing input was peripheral blood. The origin of the receptors is a woman in her thirties with acute or convalescent COVID-19.

J is TRBJ2-1 and V is TRBV7-9; no firm D call. The length of the CDR3 is 14 residues. Germline CDR1 reads SEHNR; CDR2 reads FQNEAQ (reference sequence). V was clipped by 4 bases and J by 4 bases, with 11 bases between them. The CDR3 DNA reads TGTGCCAGCAGCTCCGTAGAGTCGTACAATGAGCAGTTCTTC. Its protein product is CASSSVESYNEQFF.

This clone has only one observation. This sequence joins TRBV27 and TRBJ2-7, with 9 bases identical to TRBD1. The CDR3 is 17 amino acids. Losses at the gene ends were 5 bases for V and 3 bases for J; bases not matched to a gene: 14. Germline values: CDR1 MNHEY, CDR2 SMNVEV (reference sequence). The CDR3 DNA reads TGTGCCAGCAGTGACGGACCGGGACAGGGAATCTACTACGAGCAGTACTTC. Its protein product is CASSDGPGQGIYYEQYF.

Comment on this clone: In the same sample, other DNA sequences code for this CDR3. The genes are TRBV7-9 and TRBJ1-1, with D possibly TRBD1 on 6 matching bases. From germline, CDR1 is SEHNR and CDR2 FQNEAQ (reference sequence). This CDR3 region has 14 residues. V was cut by 1 base and J by 1 base, with 7 bases left in between. In DNA, the CDR3 is TGTGCCAGCAGCTTAGTACAGGGGAACACTGAAGCTTTCTTT. Its translation: CASSLVQGNTEAFF.

The chain employs TRBV9 and TRBJ2-5; maybe TRBD1 (6 bases). Deletions cut 0 bases from V and 5 bases from J, with 14 bases between. Germline values: CDR1 SGDLS, CDR2 YYNGEE. CDR3 length: 15 residues. CDR3: CASSVAGTPRETQYF. In DNA form, the CDR3 reads TGTGCCAGCAGCGTAGCCGGGACACCTAGGGAGACCCAGTACTTC.

This clone was counted a single time. The chain recombines TRBV7-2 with TRBJ2-3; possible D gene TRBD2, 5 bases. Germline values: CDR1 SGHTA, CDR2 FQGNSA. The V end lost 5 bases, the J end lost 8 bases, and 17 bases lay between the germline ends. This CDR3 is 14 amino acids long. The CDR3 bases are TGTGCCAGCAGCCCCTCCGGGCGCGGAGGTACGCAGTATTTT. Protein: CASSPSGRGGTQYF.

The chain uses TRBV12-3 or TRBV12-4 and TRBJ2-5, with 8 positions matching TRBD1. Germline trimming cut 7 bases from V and 1 base from J; bases unmatched to any gene: 2. This CDR3 is built from 13 residues. This CDR3 reads CASIRGLQETQYF. The CDR3, as DNA: TGTGCCAGCATCAGGGGGCTCCAAGAGACCCAGTACTTC.